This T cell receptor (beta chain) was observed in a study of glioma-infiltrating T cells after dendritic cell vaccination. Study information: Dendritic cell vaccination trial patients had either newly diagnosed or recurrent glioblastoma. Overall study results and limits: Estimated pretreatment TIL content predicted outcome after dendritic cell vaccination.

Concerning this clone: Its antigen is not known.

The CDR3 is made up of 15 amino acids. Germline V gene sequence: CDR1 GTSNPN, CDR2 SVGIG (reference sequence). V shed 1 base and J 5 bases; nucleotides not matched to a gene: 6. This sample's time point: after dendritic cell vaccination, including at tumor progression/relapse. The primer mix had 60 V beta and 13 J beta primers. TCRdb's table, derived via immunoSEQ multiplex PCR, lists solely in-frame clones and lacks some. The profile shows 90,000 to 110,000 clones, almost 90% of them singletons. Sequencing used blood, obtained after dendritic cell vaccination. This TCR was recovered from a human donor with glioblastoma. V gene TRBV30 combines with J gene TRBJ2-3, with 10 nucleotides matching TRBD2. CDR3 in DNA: TGTGCCTGGAGTGGTACTAGCGGGAATCTAGATACGCAGTATTTT. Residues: CAWSGTSGNLDTQYF.